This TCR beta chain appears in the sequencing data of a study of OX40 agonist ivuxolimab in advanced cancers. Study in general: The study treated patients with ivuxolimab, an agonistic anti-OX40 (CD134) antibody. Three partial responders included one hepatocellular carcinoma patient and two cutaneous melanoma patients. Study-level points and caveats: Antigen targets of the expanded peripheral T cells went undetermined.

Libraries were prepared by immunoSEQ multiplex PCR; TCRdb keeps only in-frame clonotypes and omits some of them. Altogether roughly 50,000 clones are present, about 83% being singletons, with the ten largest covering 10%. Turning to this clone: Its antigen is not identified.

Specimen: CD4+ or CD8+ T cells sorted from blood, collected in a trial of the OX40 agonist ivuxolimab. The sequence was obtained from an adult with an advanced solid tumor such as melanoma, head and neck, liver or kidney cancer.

The CDR3 DNA sequence: TGTGCCAGCAGCGTAGGACTAGCGGGGCCCAGCTACAATGAGCAGTTCTTC. The encoded protein is CASSVGLAGPSYNEQFF. The V and J genes are TRBV7-3 and TRBJ2-1; 12 bases align to TRBD2. CDR3 length equals 17 residues. The germline CDR1 and CDR2 sequences are SGHTA and FQGTGA. J gave up 3 bases and V 5 bases, and 8 bases lay outside the gene matches.